Presented here are 19 T cell receptor beta chains from one specimen sequenced in a study of blood T cells in healthy people across ages. It was with a sample-barcoded 5' primer and a J-beta primer mix that a second PCR of roughly 7 to 12 cycles was run. TCRdb itself ran the 5' RACE reads through MiXCR, one entry per CDR3 protein. The table includes hundreds of thousands of distinct CDR3 sequences, about 46% detected once. Sequences were obtained from blood. All receptors come from an elderly man in good health.

Remarks on this clonotype: A much larger clone lies a single base off, so this may be a read error. V gene TRBV5-1 combines with J gene TRBJ2-3; D possibly uses TRBD1 or TRBD2 (5 bases each). CDR3 length: 16 amino acids. Per germline, CDR1 SGHRS and CDR2 YFSETQ. V was pared by 7 bases and J by 0 bases, with 18 bases between. CDR3 region: CASRPDTGRSTDTQYF. DNA of the CDR3: TGCGCCAGCCGCCCAGATACGGGACGGAGCACAGATACGCAGTATTTT.

This clonotype was picked up a small number of times. The rearrangement joins TRBV11-2 to TRBJ2-1; 8 bases are shared with TRBD2. After removal of 4 bases from V and 7 bases from J, the junction contained 9 bases not matched to a gene. The germline CDR1 and CDR2 sequences are SGHAT and FQNNGV. This CDR3 region has 15 residues. The CDR3 protein is CASSSKRERANEQFF. CDR3 DNA: TGTGCCAGCAGCTCCAAGCGGGAGCGGGCGAATGAGCAGTTCTTC. Complete variable domain (other parts from reference TRBV11-2 and TRBJ2-1): EAGVAQSPRYKIIEKRQSVAFWCNPISGHATLYWYQQILGQGPKLLIQFQNNGVVDDSQLPKDRFSAERLKGVDSTLKIQPAKLEDSAVYLCASSSKRERANEQFFGPGTRLTVL.

This clonotype occurred a few times. The gene calls are TRBV7-2 and TRBJ2-4; 7 nucleotides align to TRBD1. The J segment lost 3 bases and the V segment lost 5 bases, leaving 4 bases of the junction unmatched. This CDR3 comprises 14 residues. In germline, CDR1 is SGHTA, CDR2 FQGNSA. The CDR3 loop is CASSPQGDKNIQYF. The CDR3 DNA follows: TGTGCCAGCAGCCCCCAGGGGGACAAAAACATTCAGTACTTC.

The rearrangement links TRBV28 to TRBJ1-5; no firm D call. The CDR3 length is 15 residues. Germline CDR1 reads MDHEN; CDR2 reads SYDVKM. V lost 5 bases, J lost 5 bases, and 16 bases lay in between. This chain's CDR3 is CASSPSARAHQPQHF. DNA of the CDR3: TGTGCCAGCAGTCCTTCGGCGAGGGCGCATCAGCCCCAGCATTTT.

This clonotype was observed a few times. The V gene is TRBV29-1, the J gene TRBJ2-1; either TRBD1 or TRBD2 may fit D (6 bases each). Deletions cut 8 bases from V and 8 bases from J, with 19 bases between. The length of the CDR3 is 13 residues. Germline CDR1 reads SQVTM; CDR2 reads ANQGSEA. The DNA of the CDR3 is TGCAGCACCAGGGGAGGACGAGGCGATGAGCAGTTCTTC. Its protein is CSTRGGRGDEQFF.

This chain uses TRBV6-5 with TRBJ1-2; 7 nucleotides match TRBD1. Germline V CDR1 and CDR2: MNHEY, SVGAGI. After removal of 2 bases from V and 5 bases from J, the junction contained 2 bases not matched to a gene. The CDR3 spans 13 residues. CDR3 loop: CASSYEQGYGYTF. CDR3 DNA sequence: TGTGCCAGCAGTTACGAACAGGGGTATGGCTACACCTTC.

This clonotype was seen just once. CDR3 residues: CASSLQGMSHETQYF. CDR3 nucleotides: TGTGCCAGCAGTTTACAGGGGATGAGTCACGAGACCCAGTACTTC. The chain links TRBV12-3 or TRBV12-4 to TRBJ2-7, with D perhaps matching TRBD1 (6 bases). The J call may not be correct, given that the DNA end is closer to TRBJ2-5. This CDR3 contains 15 residues.

The V call is TRBV6-2 or TRBV6-3, the J call TRBJ2-7; D call uncertain. The CDR3 is 14 amino acids. Trimming took off 2 bases at V and 1 base at J, with 9 bases between the two ends. Germline values: CDR1 MNHEY, CDR2 SVGEGT. The CDR3 region has the DNA TGTGCCAGCAGTTACGGTGTACGATCCTACGAGCAGTACTTC. This translates into CASSYGVRSYEQYF.

This clonotype showed up just a few times. The genes are TRBV7-3 and TRBJ2-2, with TRBD2 identical over 15 bases. Germline CDR1 and CDR2: SGHTA and FQGTGA. Germline trimming cut 6 bases from V and 5 bases from J; bases unmatched to any gene: 19. The CDR3 is 21 residues long. For the CDR3, the DNA is TGTGCCAGCAGTTCACAGACTTGGACTAGCGGGAGGGCCACGGGGACCGGGGAGCTGTTTTTT. Encoded protein: CASSSQTWTSGRATGTGELFF.

The V call is TRBV24-1, the J call TRBJ2-3; D is ambiguous. Deletions cut 5 bases from V and 5 bases from J, with 13 bases between. The CDR3 length is 14 residues. The germline gives CDR1 KGHDR, CDR2 SFDVKD. In nucleotides, the CDR3 is TGTGCCACCAGTGGCCCTACCGGACGAGATACGCAGTATTTT. Its protein product is CATSGPTGRDTQYF.

The J gene is TRBJ2-1, the V gene TRBV3-1; 7 bases line up with TRBD1. Losses at the gene ends were 3 bases for V and 5 bases for J; bases not matched to a gene: 10. Germline loops: CDR1 LGHDT, CDR2 YNNKEL (reference sequence). This CDR3 is built from 16 residues. The CDR3: CASSQGRGTVNNEQFF. CDR3 DNA: TGTGCCAGCAGCCAGGGAAGAGGGACAGTTAACAATGAGCAGTTCTTC.

The genes are TRBV5-6 and TRBJ1-1; D is uncertain. Germline-derived CDR1 and CDR2 are SGHDT and YYEEEE. The CDR3 has 15 amino acids. V lost 0 bases to trimming and J lost 4 bases, with 13 bases between them. CDR3: CASSLGEGLTTEAFF. The CDR3 DNA sequence: TGTGCCAGCAGCTTGGGGGAAGGGTTGACCACTGAAGCTTTCTTT.

This clonotype was detected only a few times. V gene TRBV25-1 combines with J gene TRBJ1-2; maybe TRBD1 (5 bases). This CDR3 comprises 14 residues. Trimming shortened V by 8 bases and J by 0 bases, and 13 bases separated the two germline ends. CDR1 and CDR2 from the germline V gene are MGHDK and SYGVNS. CDR3: CASGEGPANYGYTF. CDR3 nucleotides: TGTGCCAGCGGGGAGGGACCAGCTAACTATGGCTACACCTTC.

This clonotype was seen a handful of times. The rearrangement uses TRBV28 and TRBJ1-6; 8 positions match TRBD1. The CDR3 has 14 residues. Germline CDR1 is MDHEN and CDR2 is SYDVKM. V dropped 6 bases and J dropped 6; count of bases not matched to a gene: 4. CDR3 coding DNA: TGTGCCAGCAGAACAGGGGGACGTAATTCACCCCTCCACTTT. This gives the protein CASRTGGRNSPLHF.

This clonotype was counted at least ten times. This chain uses TRBV7-2 with TRBJ1-6; D uncertain. This CDR3 has 14 residues. In germline, CDR1 is SGHTA, CDR2 FQGNSA. Deletions cut 1 base from V and 10 bases from J, with 11 bases between. CDR3 amino acids: CASSLVESYSPLHF. In DNA form, the CDR3 reads TGTGCCAGCAGCTTAGTCGAAAGTTACTCACCCCTCCACTTT.

The rearrangement links TRBV7-2 to TRBJ2-7, with D hard to call. This CDR3 spans 11 amino acids. The V gene lost 6 bases and the J gene lost 5 bases, with 8 bases spanning the gap. Germline loops: CDR1 SGHTA, CDR2 FQGNSA. Here the CDR3 reads CASRGGNEQYF. The CDR3 coding sequence is TGTGCCAGCAGGGGTGGCAACGAGCAGTACTTC.

This clonotype appeared many times. The chain uses TRBV7-2 and TRBJ2-5, with D hard to call. CDR3 length: 11 amino acids. Trimming stripped 6 bases from V and 5 bases from J, with 7 bases between. CDR1 and CDR2 from the germline V gene are SGHTA and FQGNSA. CDR3 protein: CASSLMETQYF. The CDR3 coding sequence is TGTGCCAGCAGTTTAATGGAGACCCAGTACTTC.

Concerning this clonotype itself: A much larger clone sits a single nucleotide away, making a read error possible. The V call is TRBV5-1, the J call TRBJ2-3, with D possibly being TRBD1 (5 bases). Germline values: CDR1 SGHRS, CDR2 YFSETQ. This CDR3 spans 15 amino acids. CDR3 protein: CTSSLKSGHTDTQYF. Written as DNA, the CDR3 is TGCACCAGCAGCTTGAAGTCAGGGCACACAGATACGCAGTATTTT.

The chain is built from TRBV7-3 and TRBJ2-3; possibly TRBD2 for D (6 bases). With 2 bases removed from V and 6 bases from J, the gap between germline ends came to 15 bases. CDR1 and CDR2 (germline): SGHTA, FQGTGA. The CDR3 has 15 residues. Here the CDR3 DNA reads TGTGCCAGCAGCTTACTCGGGGGTTATTTGGATACGCAGTATTTT. It specifies CASSLLGGYLDTQYF.